Shown below are 15 T cell receptor beta chains from a single sample sequenced in a study of response to subunit inactivated influenza vaccine. TCRdb re-analysed the RT-PCR reads in MiXCR, keeping a single row per CDR3 protein. The sample shows about 520,000 distinct CDR3 sequences, around 7.7% of them seen only once. This specimen was PBMCs from blood, taken around 25 months after vaccination. The receptors originated from a man between 50 and 70 years old who received an inactivated influenza vaccine.

This chain connects TRBV9 to TRBJ2-7; 7 nucleotides line up with TRBD2. Germline V gene lookup returns CDR1 SGDLS and CDR2 YYNGEE. This CDR3 region has 14 residues. The J segment lost 6 bases and the V segment lost 3 bases, leaving 9 bases of the junction unmatched. The CDR3 DNA reads TGTGCCAGCAGCGCAACGGCGGGAGTCCTCGAGCAGTACTTC. Its translation is CASSATAGVLEQYF.

This clonotype has only a few counts. The genes are TRBV18 and TRBJ2-3; 8 nucleotides align to TRBD2. Germline-derived CDR1 and CDR2 are KGHSH and LQKENI. The V and J ends lost 3 bases and 5 bases, in that order; junction bases with no gene match: 13. The CDR3 runs 17 residues. The CDR3 sequence is CASSPLGIGGAGDTQYF. Here the CDR3 DNA reads TGTGCCAGCTCACCTCTCGGTATCGGGGGGGCCGGAGATACGCAGTATTTT.

The V gene is TRBV2, the J gene TRBJ1-6; D is unclear. With 6 bases removed from V and 10 bases from J, the gap between germline ends came to 19 bases. CDR1 and CDR2 (germline): SNHLY, FYNNEI. This CDR3 region has 15 residues. The CDR3 region is CASRPWENLDSPLHF. The CDR3 nucleotides are TGTGCCAGCAGACCTTGGGAGAACCTGGACTCACCCCTCCACTTT. Drawing the rest from reference TRBV2 and TRBJ1-6, the complete variable domain is EPEVTQTPSHQVTQMGQEVILRCVPISNHLYFYWYRQILGQKVEFLVSFYNNEISEKSEIFDDQFSVERPDGSNFTLKIRSTKLEDSAMYFCASRPWENLDSPLHFGNGTRLTVT.

This clonotype has only a few counts. The chain couples TRBV9 to TRBJ2-5; D gene unclear. Trimming pared 0 bases from V and 4 bases from J, leaving 10 bases between. CDR1 is SGDLS and CDR2 is YYNGEE in the germline V gene. The CDR3 is made up of 14 amino acids. The CDR3 sequence is CASSVDLEGETQYF. The DNA of the CDR3 is TGTGCCAGCAGCGTAGATTTGGAAGGAGAGACCCAGTACTTC. Combining the CDR3 with reference TRBV9 and TRBJ2-5 gives the whole variable domain DSGVTQTPKHLITATGQRVTLRCSPRSGDLSVYWYQQSLDQGLQFLIQYYNGEERAKGNILERFSAQQFPDLHSELNLSSLELGDSALYFCASSVDLEGETQYFGPGTRLLVL.

The sample holds many counts of this clonotype. The V and J genes are TRBV24-1 and TRBJ2-3; 8 bases line up with TRBD1. This CDR3 has 19 residues. CDR1 is KGHDR and CDR2 is SFDVKD in the germline V gene. Losses at the gene ends were 3 bases for V and 2 bases for J; bases not matched to a gene: 15. CDR3 protein: CATSDPGQGIGLPTDTQYF. The CDR3 DNA sequence: TGTGCCACCAGTGATCCCGGACAGGGAATAGGGCTCCCCACAGATACGCAGTATTTT.

This clonotype was seen repeatedly, ten times or more. The CDR3 bases are TGTGCCAGCAGCCGGGACGGGTATAGCAATCAGCCCCAGCATTTT. This encodes CASSRDGYSNQPQHF. J is TRBJ1-5 and V is TRBV11-2; the D gene is possibly TRBD1 (5 bases). Germline V gene data show CDR1 as SGHAT and CDR2 as FQNNGV. Trimming took off 5 bases at V and 0 bases at J, with 11 bases between the two ends. CDR3 length: 15 residues.

At least ten counts were recorded for this clonotype. The J gene is TRBJ2-5, the V gene TRBV5-8; 8 nucleotides line up with TRBD2. V shed 1 base and J 5 bases; nucleotides not matched to a gene: 10. Germline loops: CDR1 SGHTS, CDR2 YDEGEE. This CDR3 is built from 16 residues. In DNA, the CDR3 is TGTGCCAGCAGCTTGTCGACGGGGGGGCCGGGGGAGACCCAGTACTTC. It translates to CASSLSTGGPGETQYF.

This clonotype was counted many times. The chain carries TRBV5-1 and TRBJ2-7; D gene ambiguous. The germline V gene has CDR1 SGHRS and CDR2 YFSETQ. CDR3 length equals 15 residues. V lost 0 bases and J lost 1, with 11 bases in between. As DNA, the CDR3 is TGCGCCAGCAGCTTGGGTTGGACGGGTTCCTACGAGCAGTACTTC. This translates into CASSLGWTGSYEQYF.

This clonotype came up many times. One junction end disagrees with the germline gene, perhaps due to a read error. The rearrangement links TRBV5-1 to TRBJ2-2; D remains ambiguous. The CDR3 runs to 12 residues. Germline V gene sequence: CDR1 SGHRS, CDR2 YFSETQ. DNA for the CDR3: TGTGCCAGCAGCTTATCCACCGGGGAGCTGTTTTTT. It specifies CASSLSTGELFF.

There are a few counts of this clonotype. The chain is built from TRBV2 and TRBJ2-1, with TRBD1 matching 7 bases. The length of the CDR3 is 15 residues. V dropped 3 bases and J dropped 2; count of bases not matched to a gene: 4. Germline V gene data show CDR1 as SNHLY and CDR2 as FYNNEI. The CDR3 is CASSDPGGPYNEQFF. In nucleotides, the CDR3 is TGTGCCAGCAGTGACCCAGGGGGACCCTACAATGAGCAGTTCTTC.

This chain links TRBV19 with TRBJ1-5, with 8 bases matching TRBD1. Trimming at V came to 7 bases and at J to 8 bases, leaving 10 bases not matched to a gene. The CDR3 runs 14 residues. Germline V gene data show CDR1 as LNHDA and CDR2 as SQIVND (reference sequence). The DNA of the CDR3 is TGTGCCAGTAACCCACGACAGGGGCGAGAGCCCCAGCATTTT. Its translation is CASNPRQGREPQHF.

The table lists this clonotype with a few counts. The J gene is TRBJ2-2, the V gene TRBV10-3, with D possibly being TRBD2 (5 bases). The germline V gene has CDR1 ENHRY and CDR2 SYGVKD. This CDR3 region has 13 residues. Trimming pared 6 bases from V and 7 bases from J, leaving 12 bases between. The CDR3 DNA reads TGTGCCATCAGCCCCGTCGGGGACGGGGAGCTGTTTTTT. It is translated as CAISPVGDGELFF.

This clonotype showed up just a few times. The rearrangement links TRBV5-1 to TRBJ2-5; D unresolved. This CDR3 has 15 amino acids. CDR1 is SGHRS and CDR2 is YFSETQ in the germline V gene. V was pared by 4 bases and J by 5 bases, with 18 bases between. In DNA form, the CDR3 reads TGCGCCAGCAGCCCGGACCGGGCCCCTGGGGAGACCCAGTACTTC. Translating it yields CASSPDRAPGETQYF.

The chain combines TRBV19 with TRBJ1-1; the D gene is possibly TRBD1 (5 bases). Germline CDR1 LNHDA, CDR2 SQIVND (reference sequence). The CDR3 sequence is 15 residues long. V dropped 6 bases and J dropped 3 bases, with 17 bases sitting between them. Here the CDR3 reads CASSFGAGWDTEAFF. The CDR3 DNA reads TGTGCCAGTAGCTTTGGGGCGGGGTGGGACACTGAAGCTTTCTTT.

The gene calls are TRBV29-1 and TRBJ2-1, with 12 bases lining up with TRBD2. The length of the CDR3 is 14 residues. V lost 6 bases, J lost 8 bases, and 8 bases stayed unmatched. Germline CDR1 reads SQVTM; CDR2 reads ANQGSEA. The CDR3 nucleotides are TGCAGCGTGGTTGGACTAGCGGGATTCGATGAGCAGTTCTTC. The encoded protein is CSVVGLAGFDEQFF.